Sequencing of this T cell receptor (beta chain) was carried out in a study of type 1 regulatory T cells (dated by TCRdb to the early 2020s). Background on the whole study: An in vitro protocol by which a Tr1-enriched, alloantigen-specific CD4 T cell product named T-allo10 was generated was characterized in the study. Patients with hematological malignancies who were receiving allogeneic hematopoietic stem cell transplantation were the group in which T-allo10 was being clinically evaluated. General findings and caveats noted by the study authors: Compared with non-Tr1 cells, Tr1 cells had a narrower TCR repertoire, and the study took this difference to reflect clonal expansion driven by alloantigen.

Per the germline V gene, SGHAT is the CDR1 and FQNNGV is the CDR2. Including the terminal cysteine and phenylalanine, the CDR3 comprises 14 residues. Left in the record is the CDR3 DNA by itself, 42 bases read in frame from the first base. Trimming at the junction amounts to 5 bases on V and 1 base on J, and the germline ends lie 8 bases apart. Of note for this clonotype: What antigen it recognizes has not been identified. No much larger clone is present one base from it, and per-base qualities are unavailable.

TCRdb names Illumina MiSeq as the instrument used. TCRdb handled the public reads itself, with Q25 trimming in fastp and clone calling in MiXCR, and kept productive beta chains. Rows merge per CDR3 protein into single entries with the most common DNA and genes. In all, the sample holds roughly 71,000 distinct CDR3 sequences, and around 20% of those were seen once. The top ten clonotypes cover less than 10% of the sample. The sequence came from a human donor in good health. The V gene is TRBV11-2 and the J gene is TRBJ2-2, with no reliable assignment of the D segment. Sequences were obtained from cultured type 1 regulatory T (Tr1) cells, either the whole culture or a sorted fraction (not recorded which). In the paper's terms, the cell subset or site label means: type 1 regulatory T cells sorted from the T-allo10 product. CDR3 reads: CASSLGRNTGELFF. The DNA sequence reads TGTGCCAGCAGCCTCGGGCGGAACACCGGGGAGCTGTTTTTT.